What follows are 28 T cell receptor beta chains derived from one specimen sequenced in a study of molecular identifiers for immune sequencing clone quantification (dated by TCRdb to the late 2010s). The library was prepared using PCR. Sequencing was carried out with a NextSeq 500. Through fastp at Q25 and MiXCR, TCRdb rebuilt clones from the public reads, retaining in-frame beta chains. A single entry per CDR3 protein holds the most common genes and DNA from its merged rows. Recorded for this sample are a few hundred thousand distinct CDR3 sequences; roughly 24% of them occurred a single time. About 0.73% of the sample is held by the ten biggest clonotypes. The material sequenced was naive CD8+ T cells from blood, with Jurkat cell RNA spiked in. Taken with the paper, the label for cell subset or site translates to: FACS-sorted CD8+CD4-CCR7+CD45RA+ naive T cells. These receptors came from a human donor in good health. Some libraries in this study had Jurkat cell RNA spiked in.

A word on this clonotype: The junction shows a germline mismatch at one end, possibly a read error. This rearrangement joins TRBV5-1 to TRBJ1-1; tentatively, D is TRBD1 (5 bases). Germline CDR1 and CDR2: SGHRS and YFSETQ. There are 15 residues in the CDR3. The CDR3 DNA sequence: TGCCCCAGCAGCTTGGAGGGGCCTCTGAACACTGAAGCTTTCTTT. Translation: CPSSLEGPLNTEAFF.

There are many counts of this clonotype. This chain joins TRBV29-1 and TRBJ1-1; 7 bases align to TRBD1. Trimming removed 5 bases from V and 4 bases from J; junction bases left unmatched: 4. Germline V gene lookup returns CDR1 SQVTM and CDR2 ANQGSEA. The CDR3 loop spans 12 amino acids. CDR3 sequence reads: CSVRTGATEAFF. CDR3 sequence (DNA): TGCAGCGTTCGAACAGGGGCCACTGAAGCTTTCTTT.

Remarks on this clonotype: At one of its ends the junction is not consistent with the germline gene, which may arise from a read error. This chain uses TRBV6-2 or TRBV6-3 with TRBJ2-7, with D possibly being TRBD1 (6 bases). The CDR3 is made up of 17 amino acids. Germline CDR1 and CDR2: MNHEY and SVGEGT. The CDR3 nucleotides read TGTGCCAGCAGTCCATCCCCGGGACACCTGAGCTCCTACGAGCGGTACTTC. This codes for CASSPSPGHLSSYERYF.

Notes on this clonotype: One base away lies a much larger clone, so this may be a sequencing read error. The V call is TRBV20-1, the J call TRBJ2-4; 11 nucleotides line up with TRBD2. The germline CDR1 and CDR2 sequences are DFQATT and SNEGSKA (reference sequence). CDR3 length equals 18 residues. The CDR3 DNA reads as TGCAGTGCTAGAGATCCGCTAGCGGGAGGTTTAGGCAAAAGCATTCAGTACTTC. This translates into CSARDPLAGGLGKSIQYF.

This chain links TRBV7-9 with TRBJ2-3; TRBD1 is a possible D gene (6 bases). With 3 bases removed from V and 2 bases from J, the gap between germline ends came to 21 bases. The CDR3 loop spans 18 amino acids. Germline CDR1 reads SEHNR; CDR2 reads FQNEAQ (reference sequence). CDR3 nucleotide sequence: TGTGCCAGCAGCTTGCCCCCGTCGGGACACTCATCCACAGATACGCAGTATTTT. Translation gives CASSLPPSGHSSTDTQYF.

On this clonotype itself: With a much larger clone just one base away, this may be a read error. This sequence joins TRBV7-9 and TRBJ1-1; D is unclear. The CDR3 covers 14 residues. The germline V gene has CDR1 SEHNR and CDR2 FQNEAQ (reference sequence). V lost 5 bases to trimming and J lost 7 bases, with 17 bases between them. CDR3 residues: CASSPYRGHDEAFF. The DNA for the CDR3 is TGTGCCAGCAGCCCCTACCGGGGTCACGATGAAGCTTTCTTT.

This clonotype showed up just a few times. The CDR3 sequence is CASSQPMTQGVDQPQHF. The CDR3 nucleotides are TGTGCCAGCAGCCAACCGATGACACAAGGGGTTGATCAGCCCCAGCATTTT. This chain links TRBV4-2 with TRBJ1-5; TRBD1 is a possible D gene (5 bases). Trimming took off 2 bases at V and 5 bases at J, with 19 bases between the two ends. The CDR3 extends over 17 amino acids. Germline lookup yields CDR1 LGHNA and CDR2 YNFKEQ.

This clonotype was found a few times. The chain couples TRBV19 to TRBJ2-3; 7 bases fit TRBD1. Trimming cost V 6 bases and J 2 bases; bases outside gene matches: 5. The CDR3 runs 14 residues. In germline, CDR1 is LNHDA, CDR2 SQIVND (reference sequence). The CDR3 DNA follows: TGTGCCAGTAGACTCGGGACAGCCACAGATACGCAGTATTTT. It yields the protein CASRLGTATDTQYF.

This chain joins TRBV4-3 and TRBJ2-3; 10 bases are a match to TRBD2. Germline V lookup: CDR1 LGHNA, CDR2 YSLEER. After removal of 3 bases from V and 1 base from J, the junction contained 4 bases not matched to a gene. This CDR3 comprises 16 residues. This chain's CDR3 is CASSHRTSGRTDTQYF. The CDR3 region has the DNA TGCGCCAGCAGCCACCGGACTAGCGGTCGCACAGATACGCAGTATTTT.

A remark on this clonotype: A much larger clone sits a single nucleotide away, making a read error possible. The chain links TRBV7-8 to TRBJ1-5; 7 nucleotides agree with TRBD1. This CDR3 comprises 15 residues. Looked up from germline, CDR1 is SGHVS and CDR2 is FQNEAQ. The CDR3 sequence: CASSLGGRGIQRQHF. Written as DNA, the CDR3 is TGTGCCAGCAGCTTAGGGGGCAGGGGGATACAGCGCCAGCATTTT.

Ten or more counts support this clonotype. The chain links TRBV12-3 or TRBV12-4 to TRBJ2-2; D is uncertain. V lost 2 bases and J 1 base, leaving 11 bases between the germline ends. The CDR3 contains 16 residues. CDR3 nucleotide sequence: TGTGCCAGCAGTTTATCGGTGGTACGGAACACCGGGGAGCTGTTTTTT. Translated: CASSLSVVRNTGELFF.

CDR3 in amino acids: CASSSSRLAGVKTGELFF. DNA for the CDR3: TGTGCCAGCAGTTCCTCCCGGCTAGCGGGAGTAAAGACCGGGGAGCTGTTTTTT. The chain is built from TRBV28 and TRBJ2-2; 10 positions match TRBD2. The CDR3 runs 18 residues. Per germline, CDR1 MDHEN and CDR2 SYDVKM. Trimming at V came to 4 bases and at J to 5 bases, leaving 13 bases not matched to a gene.

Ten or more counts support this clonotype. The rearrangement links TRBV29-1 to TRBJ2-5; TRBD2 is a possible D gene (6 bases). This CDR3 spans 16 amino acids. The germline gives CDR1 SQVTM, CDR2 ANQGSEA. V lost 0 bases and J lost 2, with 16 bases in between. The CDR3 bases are TGCAGCGTTGAAGATTGGGCTAGCGCGACACAAGAGACCCAGTACTTC. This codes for CSVEDWASATQETQYF.

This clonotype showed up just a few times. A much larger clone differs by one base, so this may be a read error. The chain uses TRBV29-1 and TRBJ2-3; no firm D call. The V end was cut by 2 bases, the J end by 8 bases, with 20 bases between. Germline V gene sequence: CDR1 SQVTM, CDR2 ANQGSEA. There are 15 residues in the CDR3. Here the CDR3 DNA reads TGCAGCGTTGAAAGGTGGAACCCTGGGGTAGGTACGCAGTATTTT. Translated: CSVERWNPGVGTQYF.

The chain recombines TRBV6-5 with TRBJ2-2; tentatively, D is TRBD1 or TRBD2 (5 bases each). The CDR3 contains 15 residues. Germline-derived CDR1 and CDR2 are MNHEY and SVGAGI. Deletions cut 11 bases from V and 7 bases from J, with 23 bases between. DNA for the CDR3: TGTGCCTCTCGGGGCGAGGCCCTTCCGAACGGGGAGCTGTTTTTT. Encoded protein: CASRGEALPNGELFF.

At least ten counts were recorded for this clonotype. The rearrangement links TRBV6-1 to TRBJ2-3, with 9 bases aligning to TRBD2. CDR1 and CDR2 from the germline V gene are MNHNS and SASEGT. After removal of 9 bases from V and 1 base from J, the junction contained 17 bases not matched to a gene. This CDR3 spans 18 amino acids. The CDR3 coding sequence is TGTGCCAGTACCGAACAGGAAGAGGGACTAGCTGGCACAGATACGCAGTATTTT. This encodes CASTEQEEGLAGTDTQYF.

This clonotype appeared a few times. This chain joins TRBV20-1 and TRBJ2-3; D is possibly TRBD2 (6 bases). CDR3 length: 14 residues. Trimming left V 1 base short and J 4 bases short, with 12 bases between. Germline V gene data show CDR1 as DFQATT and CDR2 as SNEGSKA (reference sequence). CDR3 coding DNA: TGCAGTGCTAGAGGGGGGGAGGAACCAGATACGCAGTATTTT. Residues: CSARGGEEPDTQYF.

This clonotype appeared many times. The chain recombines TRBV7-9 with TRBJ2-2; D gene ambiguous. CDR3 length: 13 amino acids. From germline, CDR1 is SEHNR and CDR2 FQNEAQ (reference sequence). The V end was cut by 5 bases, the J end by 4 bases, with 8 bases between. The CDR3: CASSLGPTGELFF. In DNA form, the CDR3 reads TGTGCCAGCAGCCTAGGGCCCACCGGGGAGCTGTTTTTT.

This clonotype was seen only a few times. CDR3: CASILGTGPTYEQYF. Written as DNA, the CDR3 is TGTGCCAGCATCCTCGGGACAGGGCCCACCTACGAGCAGTACTTC. The chain joins TRBV5-8 to TRBJ2-7; TRBD1 matches at 9 bases. After removal of 6 bases from V and 2 bases from J, the junction contained 9 bases not matched to a gene. The germline V gene has CDR1 SGHTS and CDR2 YDEGEE. This CDR3 comprises 15 residues.

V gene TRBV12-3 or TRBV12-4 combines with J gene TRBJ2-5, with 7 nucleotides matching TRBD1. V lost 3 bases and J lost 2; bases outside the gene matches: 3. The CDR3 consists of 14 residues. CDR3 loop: CASSFTGVQETQYF. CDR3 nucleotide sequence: TGTGCCAGCAGTTTCACAGGGGTTCAAGAGACCCAGTACTTC.

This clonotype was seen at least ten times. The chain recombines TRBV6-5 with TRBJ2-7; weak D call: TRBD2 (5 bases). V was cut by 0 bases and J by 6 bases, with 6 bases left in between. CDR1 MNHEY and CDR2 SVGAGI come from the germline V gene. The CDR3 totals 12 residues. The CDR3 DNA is TGTGCCAGCAGTTACTCAGGGAGCGAGCAGTACTTC. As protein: CASSYSGSEQYF.

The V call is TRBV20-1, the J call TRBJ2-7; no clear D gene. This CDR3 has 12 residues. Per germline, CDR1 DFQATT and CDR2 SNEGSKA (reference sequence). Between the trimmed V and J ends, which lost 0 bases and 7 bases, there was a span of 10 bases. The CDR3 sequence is CSAREVGGEQYF. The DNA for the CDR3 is TGCAGTGCTAGAGAGGTCGGTGGGGAGCAGTACTTC.

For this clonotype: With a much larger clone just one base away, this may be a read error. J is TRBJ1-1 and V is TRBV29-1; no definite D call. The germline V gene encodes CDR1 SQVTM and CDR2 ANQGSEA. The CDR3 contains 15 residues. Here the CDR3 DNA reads TGCAGCGTTGAAGATCGGTCCATGATAAACACTGAAGCTTCCTTT. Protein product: CSVEDRSMINTEASF.

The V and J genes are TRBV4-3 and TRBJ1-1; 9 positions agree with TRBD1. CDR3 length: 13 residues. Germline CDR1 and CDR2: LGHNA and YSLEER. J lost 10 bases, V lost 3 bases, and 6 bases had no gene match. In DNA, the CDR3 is TGCGCCAGCAGCCAGAGGACAGGGGAGAGAGCTTTCTTT. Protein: CASSQRTGERAFF.

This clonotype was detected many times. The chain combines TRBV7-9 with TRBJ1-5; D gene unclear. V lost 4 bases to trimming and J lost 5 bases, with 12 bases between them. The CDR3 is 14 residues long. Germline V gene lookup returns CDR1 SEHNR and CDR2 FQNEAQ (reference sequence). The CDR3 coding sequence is TGTGCCAGCAGCTCACTTTGGGCTGATCAGCCCCAGCATTTT. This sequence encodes CASSSLWADQPQHF.

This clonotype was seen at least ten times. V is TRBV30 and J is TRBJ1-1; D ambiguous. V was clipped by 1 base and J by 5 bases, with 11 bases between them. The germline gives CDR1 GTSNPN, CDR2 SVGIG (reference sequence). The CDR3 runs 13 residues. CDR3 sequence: CAWSELGLTEAFF. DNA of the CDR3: TGTGCCTGGAGTGAGTTGGGCCTTACTGAAGCTTTCTTT.

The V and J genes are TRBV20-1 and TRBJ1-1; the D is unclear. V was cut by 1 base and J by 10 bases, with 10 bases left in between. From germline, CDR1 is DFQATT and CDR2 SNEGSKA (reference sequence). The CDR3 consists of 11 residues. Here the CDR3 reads CSARGVPGAFF. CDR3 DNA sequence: TGCAGTGCTAGAGGGGTCCCAGGAGCTTTCTTT.

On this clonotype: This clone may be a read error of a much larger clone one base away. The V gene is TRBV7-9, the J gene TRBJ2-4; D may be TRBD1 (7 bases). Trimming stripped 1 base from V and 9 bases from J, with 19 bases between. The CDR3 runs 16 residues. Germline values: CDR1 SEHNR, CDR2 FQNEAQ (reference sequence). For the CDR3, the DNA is TGTGCCAGCAGCTTAGTGGAGGGGGCGATTCAAAGCATTCAGTACTTC. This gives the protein CASSLVEGAIQSIQYF.